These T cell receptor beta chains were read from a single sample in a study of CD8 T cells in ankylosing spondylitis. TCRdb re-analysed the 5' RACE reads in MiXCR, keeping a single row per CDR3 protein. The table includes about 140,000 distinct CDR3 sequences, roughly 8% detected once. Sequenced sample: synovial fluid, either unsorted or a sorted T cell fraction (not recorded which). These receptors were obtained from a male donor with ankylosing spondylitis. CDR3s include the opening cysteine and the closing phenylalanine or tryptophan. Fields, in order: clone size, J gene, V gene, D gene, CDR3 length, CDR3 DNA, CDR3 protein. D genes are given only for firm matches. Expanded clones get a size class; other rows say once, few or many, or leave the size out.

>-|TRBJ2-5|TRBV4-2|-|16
TGTGCCAGCAGCCAACCGGGACGCTTGGGAGGAGAGACCCAGTACTTC
CASSQPGRLGGETQYF
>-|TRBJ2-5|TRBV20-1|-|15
TGCAGTGCTCTTCAATGGGGGATCCAAGAAGAGACCCAGTACTTC
CSALQWGIQEETQYF
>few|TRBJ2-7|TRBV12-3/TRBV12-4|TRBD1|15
TGTGCCAGCACCTTCTCCGGGACAGGGGTGACGGAGCAGTACTTC
CASTFSGTGVTEQYF
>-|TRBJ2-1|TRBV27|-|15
TGTGCCAGCAGTACCCCGGGACGGACTTACAATGAGCAGTTCTTC
CASSTPGRTYNEQFF
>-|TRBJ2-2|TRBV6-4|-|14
TGTGCCAGCAGTCAGGGGACGAACACCGGGGAGCTGTTTTTT
CASSQGTNTGELFF
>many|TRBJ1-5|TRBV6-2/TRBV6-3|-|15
TGTGCCAGCAGTTGGTCCAGATCGGGCAATCAGCCCCAGCATTTT
CASSWSRSGNQPQHF
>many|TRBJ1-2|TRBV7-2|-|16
TGTGCCAGCAGCTTAGTTTCGGGGCTGGACAACTATGGCTACACCTTC
CASSLVSGLDNYGYTF
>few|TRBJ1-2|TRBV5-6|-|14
TGTGCCAGCAGCTTTCCTGAGGGGGGACGGGGCTACACCTTC
CASSFPEGGRGYTF
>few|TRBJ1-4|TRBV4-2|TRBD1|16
TGTGCCAGCAGCTCCGCCCCAGGGGGCTCTTATGAAAAACTGTTTTTT
CASSSAPGGSYEKLFF
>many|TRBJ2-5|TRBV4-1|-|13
TGCGCCAGCAGCCAAGGGTTACAAGAGACCCAGTACTTC
CASSQGLQETQYF
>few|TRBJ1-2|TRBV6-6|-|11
TGTGCCAGCTCCGGGTCCTATGGCTACACCTTC
CASSGSYGYTF
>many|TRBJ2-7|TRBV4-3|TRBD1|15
TGCGCCAGCAGCCAAGTAGGACAGGGAGACTACGAGCAGTACTTC
CASSQVGQGDYEQYF
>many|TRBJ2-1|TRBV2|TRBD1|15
TGTGCCAGCAGGGACAGACAGGGTGTGTACAATGAGCAGTTCTTC
CASRDRQGVYNEQFF
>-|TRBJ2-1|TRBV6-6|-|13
TGTGCCAGCAGTCCGACTGGCGGGTATGAGCAGTTCTTC
CASSPTGGYEQFF
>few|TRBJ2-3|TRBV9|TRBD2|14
TGTGCCAGCAGCGTAGCCGGGAGGGGGTATACGCAGTATTTT
CASSVAGRGYTQYF
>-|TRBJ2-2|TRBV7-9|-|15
TGTGCCAGCAGCTTAGGGACATCGAACACCGGGGAGCTGTTTTTT
CASSLGTSNTGELFF
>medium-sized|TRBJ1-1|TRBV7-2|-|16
TGTGCCAGCAGCTTAGATCGATCCTGGCAGCACACTGAAGCTTTCTTT
CASSLDRSWQHTEAFF
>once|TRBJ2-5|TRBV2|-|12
TGTGCCAGCACTGGGGCGGGAGAGACCCAGTACTTC
CASTGAGETQYF
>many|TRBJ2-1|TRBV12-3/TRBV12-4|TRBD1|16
TGTGCCAGCAGTCCTCGACAGGGGGTATCCTACAATGAGCAGTTCTTC
CASSPRQGVSYNEQFF
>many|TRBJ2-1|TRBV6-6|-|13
TGTGCCAGCAGCACAGGGTTGGGCAATGAGCAGTTCTTC
CASSTGLGNEQFF